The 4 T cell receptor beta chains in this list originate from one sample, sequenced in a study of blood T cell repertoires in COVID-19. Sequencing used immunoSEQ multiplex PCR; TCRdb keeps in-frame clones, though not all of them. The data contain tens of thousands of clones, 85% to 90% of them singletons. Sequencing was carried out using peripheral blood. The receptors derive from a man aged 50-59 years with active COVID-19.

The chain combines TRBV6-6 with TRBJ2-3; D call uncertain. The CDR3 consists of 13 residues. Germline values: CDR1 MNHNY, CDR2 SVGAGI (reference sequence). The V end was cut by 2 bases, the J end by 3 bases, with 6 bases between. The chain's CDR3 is CASSYPGTDTQYF. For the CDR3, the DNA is TGTGCCAGCAGTTACCCCGGGACAGATACGCAGTATTTT.

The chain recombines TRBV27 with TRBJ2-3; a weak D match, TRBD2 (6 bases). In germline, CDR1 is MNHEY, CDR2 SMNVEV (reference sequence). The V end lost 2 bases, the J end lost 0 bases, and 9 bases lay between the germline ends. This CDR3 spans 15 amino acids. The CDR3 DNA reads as TGTGCCAGCAGTTTAGCGGGACCTAGCACAGATACGCAGTATTTT. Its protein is CASSLAGPSTDTQYF.

The CDR3 coding sequence is TGTGCTAGTGGTTTGGTAGTTCGAGGGTTGGGACATGGACAGCCCCAGCATTTT. Protein: CASGLVVRGLGHGQPQHF. The chain joins TRBV12-5 to TRBJ1-5, with D perhaps matching TRBD1 (6 bases). Between the trimmed V and J ends, which lost 0 bases and 7 bases, there was a span of 22 bases. Germline-derived CDR1 and CDR2 are LGHNT and FRNRAP. The CDR3 consists of 18 residues.

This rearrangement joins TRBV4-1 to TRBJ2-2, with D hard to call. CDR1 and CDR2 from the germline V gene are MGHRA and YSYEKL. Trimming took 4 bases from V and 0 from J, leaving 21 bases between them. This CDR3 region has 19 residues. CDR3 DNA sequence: TGCGCCAGCAGCCTGGTTTCAATCTATGGGCCTGCGAACACCGGGGAGCTGTTTTTT. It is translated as CASSLVSIYGPANTGELFF.